This TCR beta chain was retrieved from a study of identical twins. Findings of the study overall: Insertions were reduced in abundant cord blood beta clonotypes but not in memory repertoires. Invariant MAIT and iNKT cells may have partly biased zero-insertion analyses. Cross-sectional statistics, not tracking of the same donors, supported the conclusions.

Template switching introduced a universal primer site, and the cDNA bore unique molecular identifiers. In TCRdb, the 5' RACE reads were re-called with MiXCR into one record per CDR3 protein. The sample shows more than 1.5 million distinct CDR3 sequences, about 32% of them seen only once. In germline, CDR1 is LGHNA, CDR2 YNFKEQ. With V trimmed by 1 base and J by 5 bases, 7 bases remained unmatched. The CDR3 totals 17 residues. In regard to this clonotype: Its antigen is not identified.

The chain combines TRBV4-2 with TRBJ2-2; TRBD2 agrees at 10 bases. This sequence was found in a newborn girl in good health. The sequenced material came from cord blood. Here the CDR3 DNA reads TGTGCCAGCAGCCAAGTCCTTACTAGCGGGGTAACCGGGGAGCTGTTTTTT. Translation: CASSQVLTSGVTGELFF.